This T cell receptor (beta chain) came from a study of T cells after yellow fever vaccination (dated by TCRdb to the late 2010s). At the level of the whole study: The SMART-Seq v4 Ultra Low Input RNA kit was used to prepare libraries from fractions with low cell numbers. Blood was drawn at multiple timepoints before and after primary and secondary immunization, with bulk PBMC replicates and cell subsets isolated. Two healthy male donors, one aged 18 to 30 and one aged 30 to 40 years, were included in the cohort. To follow T-cell clones before and after both primary and booster YFV17D yellow fever vaccination, bulk TCR alpha and beta repertoires underwent longitudinal sequencing.

The CDR3 holds 14 amino acids from the cysteine to the phenylalanine. The DNA shown is the 42-base CDR3, in frame from base 1. Trimming removed 0 bases from V and 4 bases from J, leaving 9 bases between the germline ends. Sequences MNHEY (CDR1) and SVGAGI (CDR2) are obtained from the germline V gene. This sample's treatment or condition label indicates: live attenuated yellow fever vaccine strain. PBMCs were isolated from peripheral blood using a standard Ficoll-Paque protocol. Epitope-specific CD8 T cells were sorted using a dextramer loaded with the yellow fever NS4B epitope peptide, with anti-CD3 and anti-CD8 staining. RNA was extracted with TriZol from bulk PBMCs, CD4 and CD8 fractions, and dextramer-positive and dextramer-negative fractions. In this sample, this clonotype turned up a few times. No base qualities exist here, and no much larger clone lies one base off it. Paper-wide results and their limitations: Because the study included only a couple of donors, the extent to which the findings can be generalized is limited. FACS-sorted repertoires could contain abundant contaminating clonotypes from the bulk population, so computational filtering was required. The secondary T-cell response was weaker than the primary response but faster, peaking on day 5 instead of day 15. A small fraction of clonotypes appeared in both the CD4 and CD8 compartments, likely as a result of convergent recombination. Most clones expanded after primary vaccination (around 96% of CD4 and over 80% of CD8) were re-detected after the booster, suggesting that broad memory maintenance occurred.

TCR cDNA was made using 5'RACE template switching, a step that added a universal primer site and unique molecular identifiers. Priming of cDNA synthesis was performed from both the TCR alpha and TCR beta constant segments. Library amplification involved two PCR steps, and the second step added sample barcodes and sequencing adapters. Sequencing of libraries was done on Illumina HiSeq 2500 (2x100 bp) or NovaSeq (2x150 bp). From the authors' description of their analysis: Demultiplexing of reads and collapsing into UMI consensus sequences were performed with MIGEC, and V(D)J alignment was carried out with MiXCR. Vaccine-responding clonotypes were identified with edgeR using replicate PBMC samples, with FDR below 0.01 and a log2 fold change above 5 up to day 15 being required. Each bulk clonotype received a CD4 or CD8 identity based on whether the sequenced CD4 or CD8 repertoire contained that clonotype at higher abundance. NS4B-specific clonotypes were defined as those at least 10-fold enriched in dextramer-positive over dextramer-negative fractions; CD4-biased clonotypes were excluded. TCRdb ran its own pipeline on the public reads, namely fastp trimming at Q25 and MiXCR clone calling, and kept in-frame beta chains. A single entry per CDR3 protein holds the most common genes and DNA from its merged rows. TCRdb's processing, not the study's, gives the V and J calls here. For this sample there are under 55,000 distinct CDR3 sequences; 6.6% appear just once. The ten largest clones capture roughly 26% of the sample.

The TCR sequence derives from a man between 18 and 29 years old who received the YFV17D yellow fever vaccine. The specimen comprised CD8+ T cells not binding an NS4B(214-222) dextramer, sorted from PBMCs, sampled about 49 days after the first yellow fever vaccination. The cell subset or site label on this specimen signifies: NS4B epitope dextramer-negative CD8 T cells. This chain joins TRBV6-5 to TRBJ1-2, and possibly TRBD1, on 5 matching bases. The DNA is TGTGCCAGCAGTTACTCGGCCGGGACCTATGGCTACACCTTC. It is translated as CASSYSAGTYGYTF.